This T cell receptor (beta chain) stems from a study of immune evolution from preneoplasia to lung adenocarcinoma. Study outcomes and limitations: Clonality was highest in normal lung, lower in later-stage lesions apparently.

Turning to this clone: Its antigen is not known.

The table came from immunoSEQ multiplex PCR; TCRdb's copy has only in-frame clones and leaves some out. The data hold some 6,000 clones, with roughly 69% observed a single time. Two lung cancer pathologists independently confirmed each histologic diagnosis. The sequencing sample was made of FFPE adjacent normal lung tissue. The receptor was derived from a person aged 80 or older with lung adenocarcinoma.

The CDR3 DNA sequence: TGTGCCAGCAGCCCAGGGGGTAGCGGGGGGGCTTTGGAGACCCAGTACTTC. It yields the protein CASSPGGSGGALETQYF. V gene TRBV4-2 combines with J gene TRBJ2-5, with 11 bases identical to TRBD2. The CDR3 spans 17 residues. V dropped 4 bases and J dropped 5; count of bases not matched to a gene: 12. Germline loops: CDR1 LGHNA, CDR2 YNFKEQ.